These 2 T cell receptor beta chains were all obtained from the same sample, sequenced in a study of post-analysis software for immune sequencing data. Findings and limits, study-wide: TRBV segments more frequent in patients than in controls numbered roughly 5 and included TRBV5-6, TRBV5-1 and TRBV20-1.

cDNA libraries of TCR beta carried unique molecular identifiers. TCRdb processed the PCR reads anew with MiXCR; each CDR3 protein has one entry. This sample has over 700,000 distinct CDR3 sequences; 30% occur once, and the top ten carry around 0.6%. Antigens for these TCRs are unknown. The specimen sequenced was blood. Source of these receptors: a girl aged 10 to 17 with multiple sclerosis.

This clonotype was observed many times. This chain uses TRBV5-1 with TRBJ2-3, with no clear D. V was clipped by 0 bases and J by 8 bases, with 7 bases between them. Per the germline V gene, CDR1 is SGHRS and CDR2 is YFSETQ. The CDR3 sequence is 12 residues long. CDR3 DNA sequence: TGCGCCAGCAGCTTGGAGAGGAGTACGCAGTATTTT. It is translated as CASSLERSTQYF.

V is TRBV20-1 and J is TRBJ2-1; 9 bases align to TRBD1. With V trimmed by 7 bases and J by 7 bases, 8 bases remained unmatched. The CDR3 sequence is 13 residues long. From germline, CDR1 is DFQATT and CDR2 SNEGSKA (reference sequence). DNA of the CDR3: TGCAGTGAGAGAGACAGGGGGAGTAATGAGCAGTTCTTC. It specifies CSERDRGSNEQFF.